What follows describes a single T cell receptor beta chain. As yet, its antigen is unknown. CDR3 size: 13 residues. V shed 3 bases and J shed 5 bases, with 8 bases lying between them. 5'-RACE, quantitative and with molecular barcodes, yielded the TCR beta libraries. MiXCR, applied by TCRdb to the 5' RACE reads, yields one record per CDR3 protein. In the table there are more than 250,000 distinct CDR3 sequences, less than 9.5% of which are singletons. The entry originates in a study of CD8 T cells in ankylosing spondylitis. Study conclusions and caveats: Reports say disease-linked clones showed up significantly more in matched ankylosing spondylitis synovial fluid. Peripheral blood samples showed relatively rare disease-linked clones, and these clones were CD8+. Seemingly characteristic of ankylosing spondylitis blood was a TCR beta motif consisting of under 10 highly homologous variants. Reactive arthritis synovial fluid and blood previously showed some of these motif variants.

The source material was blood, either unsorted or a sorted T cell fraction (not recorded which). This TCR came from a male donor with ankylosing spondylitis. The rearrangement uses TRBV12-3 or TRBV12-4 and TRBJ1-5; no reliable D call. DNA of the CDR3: TGTGCCAGCAGTTTTAGGCGTGATCAGCCCCAGCATTTT. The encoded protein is CASSFRRDQPQHF.